These 21 T cell receptor beta chains came from one sample sequenced in a study of cytomegalovirus exposure and HLA in healthy donors. The PCR made use of 60 Vbeta and 13 Jbeta primers. Sequenced by immunoSEQ multiplex PCR; TCRdb stores in-frame clones only, minus some. This table holds 95,000 to 150,000 clones, around 73% found once. The specimen sequenced was PBMCs. The receptor set was obtained from a woman aged 40 to 49 in good health and CMV-seropositive.

The chain's CDR3 is CASDQGATGTEAFF. CDR3 in DNA: TGCGCCAGCGACCAGGGGGCCACGGGAACTGAAGCTTTCTTT. V is TRBV4-1 and J is TRBJ1-1; TRBD1 aligns across 8 bases. V was clipped by 8 bases and J by 5 bases; unmatched bases: 10. The germline V gene has CDR1 MGHRA and CDR2 YSYEKL. The CDR3 has 14 amino acids.

This chain uses TRBV14 with TRBJ1-5; 7 bases agree with TRBD1. Germline lookup yields CDR1 SGHDN and CDR2 FVKESK. The CDR3 sequence is 13 residues long. Trimming took 4 bases from V and 7 from J; bases not matched to a gene: 4. The CDR3 here is CASSRDSIQPQHF. CDR3 DNA: TGTGCCAGCAGCCGGGACAGTATACAGCCCCAGCATTTT.

The chain couples TRBV5-1 to TRBJ1-2; TRBD1 matches at 7 bases. The V and J ends lost 2 bases and 0 bases, in that order; junction bases with no gene match: 7. Germline CDR1 and CDR2: SGHRS and YFSETQ. The CDR3 has 16 residues. CDR3 in DNA: TGCGCCAGCAGCTTACGACAGGGACCCTCTAACTATGGCTACACCTTC. As protein: CASSLRQGPSNYGYTF. Complete variable domain (other parts from reference TRBV5-1 and TRBJ1-2): KAGVTQTPRYLIKTRGQQVTLSCSPISGHRSVSWYQQTPGQGLQFLFEYFSETQRNKGNFPGRFSGRQFSNSRSEMNVSTLELGDSALYLCASSLRQGPSNYGYTFGSGTRLTVV.

The genes are TRBV5-1 and TRBJ1-1; tentative D call: TRBD1 (5 bases). This CDR3 region has 14 residues. Germline V gene sequence: CDR1 SGHRS, CDR2 YFSETQ. Trimming pared 0 bases from V and 3 bases from J, leaving 9 bases between. The chain's CDR3 is CASSLEGEDTEAFF. The CDR3 region has the DNA TGCGCCAGCAGCTTGGAAGGGGAGGACACTGAAGCTTTCTTT.

Only a few counts were recorded for this clone. The chain employs TRBV7-2 and TRBJ1-4; maybe TRBD1 (5 bases). The CDR3 is 18 amino acids. V was pared by 3 bases and J by 4 bases, with 21 bases between. Germline CDR1 SGHTA, CDR2 FQGNSA. The CDR3 protein is CASSFRTKSRVYNEKLFF. The CDR3 DNA follows: TGTGCCAGCAGCTTTAGAACAAAGAGCAGGGTCTATAATGAAAAACTGTTTTTT.

This clone showed up just once. The rearrangement links TRBV9 to TRBJ1-1, with a possible D match to TRBD1 (5 bases). Germline CDR1 and CDR2: SGDLS and YYNGEE. The V and J ends lost 1 base and 0 bases respectively, with 10 bases between them. The CDR3 extends over 15 amino acids. CDR3: CASSVLGGLNTEAFF. DNA for the CDR3: TGTGCCAGCAGCGTATTGGGGGGATTGAACACTGAAGCTTTCTTT. Combining the CDR3 with reference TRBV9 and TRBJ1-1 gives the whole variable domain DSGVTQTPKHLITATGQRVTLRCSPRSGDLSVYWYQQSLDQGLQFLIQYYNGEERAKGNILERFSAQQFPDLHSELNLSSLELGDSALYFCASSVLGGLNTEAFFGQGTRLTVV.

This clone was picked up a small number of times. This rearrangement joins TRBV7-9 to TRBJ2-5; the match to TRBD1 covers 7 bases. The junction had 4 bases not matched to a gene; V was cut back by 4 bases and J by 5 bases. This CDR3 contains 13 residues. Looked up from germline, CDR1 is SEHNR and CDR2 is FQNEAQ (reference sequence). The CDR3 nucleotides are TGTGCCAGCAGCTCAAGGGGGCCGGAGACCCAGTACTTC. This gives the protein CASSSRGPETQYF.

Concerning this clone: The identical CDR3 is also encoded by other nucleotide sequences in the sample. The gene calls are TRBV6-5 and TRBJ1-2, with 12 bases that match TRBD1. V shed 6 bases, J shed 6 bases, and the junction held 5 bases outside the gene matches. Per germline, CDR1 MNHEY and CDR2 SVGAGI. This CDR3 spans 14 amino acids. CDR3: CASRPGQGADGYTF. Here the CDR3 DNA reads TGTGCCAGCAGACCGGGACAGGGGGCAGATGGCTACACCTTC.

This clone was seen only once. The V call is TRBV6-1, the J call TRBJ1-3; 10 bases align to TRBD1. CDR1 and CDR2 (germline): MNHNS, SASEGT. The CDR3 covers 15 residues. V was clipped by 0 bases and J by 8 bases; unmatched bases: 4. CDR3 in amino acids: CASSEAGTGAHTIYF. Here the CDR3 DNA reads TGTGCCAGCAGTGAAGCCGGGACAGGGGCACACACCATATATTTT.

As concerns this clone: A junction boundary mismatches the germline segment, possibly from a read error. The J gene is TRBJ2-1, the V gene TRBV7-9; D uncertain. Germline V CDR1 and CDR2: SEHNR, FQNEAQ (reference sequence). The CDR3 length is 12 residues. The CDR3 nucleotides are TGTTCCAGCAGCTTTATGTACAATGAGCAGTTCTTC. Translated, it gives CSSSFMYNEQFF.

This clone was recorded once. The chain carries TRBV15 and TRBJ1-1; no clear D gene. The CDR3 is made up of 13 amino acids. Germline V gene data show CDR1 as LNHNV and CDR2 as YYDKDF (reference sequence). Between the trimmed V and J ends, which lost 0 bases and 11 bases, there was a span of 13 bases. The CDR3 spells CATSRDRTAGAFF. The CDR3 nucleotides are TGTGCCACCAGCAGAGATAGAACTGCGGGGGCTTTCTTT.

The chain recombines TRBV2 with TRBJ1-6; 9 nucleotides line up with TRBD1. Germline V CDR1 and CDR2: SNHLY, FYNNEI. Trimming at V came to 4 bases and at J to 3 bases, leaving 4 bases not matched to a gene. This CDR3 is 16 amino acids long. CDR3: CASSADRGVYNSPLHF. The CDR3 DNA sequence: TGTGCCAGCAGTGCGGACAGGGGTGTCTATAATTCACCCCTCCACTTT.

This clone appeared a few times. The chain uses TRBV2 and TRBJ2-7, with D maybe TRBD1 (6 bases). Germline-derived CDR1 and CDR2 are SNHLY and FYNNEI. The length of the CDR3 is 13 residues. V lost 7 bases and J 2 bases, leaving 12 bases between the germline ends. The chain's CDR3 is CASKGTFTYEQYF. CDR3 nucleotide sequence: TGTGCCAGCAAGGGGACATTTACCTACGAGCAGTACTTC.

This clone was seen a single time. This chain connects TRBV4-1 to TRBJ1-5; unclear D gene. Germline V CDR1 and CDR2: MGHRA, YSYEKL. V shed 2 bases and J shed 5 bases, with 7 bases lying between them. This CDR3 is 13 amino acids long. The CDR3 reads CASSQWEDQPQHF. The DNA for the CDR3 is TGCGCCAGCAGCCAATGGGAGGATCAGCCCCAGCATTTT.

This clone was detected only a few times. The chain joins TRBV20-1 to TRBJ1-1; a weak D match, TRBD1 (6 bases). The CDR3 covers 11 residues. V lost 0 bases and J 8 bases, leaving 7 bases between the germline ends. Germline CDR1 and CDR2: DFQATT and SNEGSKA (reference sequence). Written as DNA, the CDR3 is TGCAGTGCTAGAGAAGACAGGGAAGCTTTCTTT. It specifies CSAREDREAFF.

The chain recombines TRBV19 with TRBJ2-2, with 7 positions matching TRBD1. The junction had 2 bases not matched to a gene; V was cut back by 7 bases and J by 3 bases. Germline CDR1 is LNHDA and CDR2 is SQIVND (reference sequence). CDR3 size: 13 residues. CDR3 DNA sequence: TGTGCCAGTAAGGGACAGTACACCGGGGAGCTGTTTTTT. It is translated as CASKGQYTGELFF.

The CDR3 reads CASRDSGDGYTF. The CDR3 DNA is TGTGCCAGCAGGGACAGTGGAGATGGCTACACCTTC. The chain is built from TRBV6-5 and TRBJ1-2, with D possibly matching TRBD1 (6 bases). Germline loops: CDR1 MNHEY, CDR2 SVGAGI. V was cut by 6 bases and J by 6 bases, with 11 bases left in between. The CDR3 covers 12 residues.

The V and J genes are TRBV6-1 and TRBJ1-5, with 8 bases aligning to TRBD1. This CDR3 is built from 14 residues. Germline-derived CDR1 and CDR2 are MNHNS and SASEGT. V trimming: 5 bases; J trimming: 7 bases; junction bases outside the gene matches: 7. The CDR3 coding sequence is TGTGCCAGCAGTTGGACAGGGAGGGTACAGCCCCAGCATTTT. It specifies CASSWTGRVQPQHF.

V usage is TRBV10-3 and J usage is TRBJ1-2; maybe TRBD1 (5 bases). CDR1 is ENHRY and CDR2 is SYGVKD in the germline V gene. This CDR3 has 16 residues. Trimming took off 2 bases at V and 6 bases at J, with 19 bases between the two ends. CDR3 sequence (DNA): TGTGCCATCAGTGAGAGGGGCGGGGGTAGGGGAGATGGCTACACCTTC. Protein sequence: CAISERGGGRGDGYTF.

The chain has TRBV4-1 and TRBJ1-2, with TRBD1 identical over 7 bases. Germline V lookup: CDR1 MGHRA, CDR2 YSYEKL. With 0 bases clipped from V and 5 bases from J, the junction kept 9 bases outside the gene matches. This CDR3 spans 16 amino acids. CDR3 residues: CASSQDQTGNGYGYTF. DNA of the CDR3: TGCGCCAGCAGCCAAGATCAGACAGGGAATGGTTATGGCTACACCTTC.

A single count supports this clone. V usage is TRBV6-5 and J usage is TRBJ2-5; D is ambiguous. The CDR3 contains 15 residues. V was trimmed by 5 bases and J by 5 bases, leaving 18 bases between them. Per the germline V gene, CDR1 is MNHEY and CDR2 is SVGAGI. The CDR3 spells CASSNGYGPGETQYF. The CDR3 bases are TGTGCCAGCAGTAACGGCTACGGCCCCGGGGAGACCCAGTACTTC.